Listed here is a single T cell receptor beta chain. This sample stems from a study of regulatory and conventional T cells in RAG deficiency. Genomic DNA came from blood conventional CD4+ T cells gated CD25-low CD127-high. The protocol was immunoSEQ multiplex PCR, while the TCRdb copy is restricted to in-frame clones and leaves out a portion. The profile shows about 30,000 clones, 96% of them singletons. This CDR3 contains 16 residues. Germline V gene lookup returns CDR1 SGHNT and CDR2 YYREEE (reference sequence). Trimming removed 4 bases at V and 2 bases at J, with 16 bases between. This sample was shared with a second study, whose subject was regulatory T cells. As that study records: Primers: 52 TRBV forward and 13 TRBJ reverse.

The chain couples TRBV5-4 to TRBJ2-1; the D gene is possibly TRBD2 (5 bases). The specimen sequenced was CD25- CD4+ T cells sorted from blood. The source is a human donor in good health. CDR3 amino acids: CASSRYTGMAYNEQFF. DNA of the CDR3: TGTGCCAGCAGCCGGTATACGGGGATGGCCTACAATGAGCAGTTCTTC.